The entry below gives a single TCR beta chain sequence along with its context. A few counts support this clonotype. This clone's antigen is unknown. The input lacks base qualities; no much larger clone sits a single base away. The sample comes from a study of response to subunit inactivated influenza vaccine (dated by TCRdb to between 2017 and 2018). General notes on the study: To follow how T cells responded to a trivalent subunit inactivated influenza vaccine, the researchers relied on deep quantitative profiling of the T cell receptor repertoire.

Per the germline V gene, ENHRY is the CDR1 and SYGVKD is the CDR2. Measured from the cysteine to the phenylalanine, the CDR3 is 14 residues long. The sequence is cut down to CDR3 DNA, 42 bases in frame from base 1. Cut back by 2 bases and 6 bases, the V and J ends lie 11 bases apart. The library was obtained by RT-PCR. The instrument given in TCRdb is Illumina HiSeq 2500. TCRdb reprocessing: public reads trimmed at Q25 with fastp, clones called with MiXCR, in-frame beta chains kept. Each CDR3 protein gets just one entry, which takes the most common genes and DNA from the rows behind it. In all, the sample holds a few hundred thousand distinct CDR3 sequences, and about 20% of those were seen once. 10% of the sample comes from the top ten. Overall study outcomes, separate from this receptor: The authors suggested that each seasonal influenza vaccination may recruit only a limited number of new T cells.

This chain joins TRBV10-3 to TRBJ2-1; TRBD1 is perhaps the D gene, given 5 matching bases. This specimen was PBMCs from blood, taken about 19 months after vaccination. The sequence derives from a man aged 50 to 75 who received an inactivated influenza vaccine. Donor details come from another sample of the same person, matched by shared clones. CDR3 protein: CAISEGAESNEQFF. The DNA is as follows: TGTGCCATCAGTGAGGGGGCAGAATCCAATGAGCAGTTCTTC.